This TCR beta chain was captured in a study of shared clonotypes between healthy human individuals. CD4+ cells were split into CD45RA+ naive and CD45RA-negative memory subsets. CDR3 length: 13 residues. V dropped 0 bases and J dropped 5 bases, with 5 bases sitting between them. The germline V gene has CDR1 SGHAT and CDR2 FQNNGV. Running of the assay took place at deep level. For every subset, genomic DNA was evenly distributed across several immunoSEQ plates. TCRdb's table, derived via immunoSEQ multiplex PCR, lists solely in-frame clones and lacks some. The repertoire has 2,500,000 or so clones, 80% to 95% of them found once; the top ten carry around 0.38%.

The clonotype originates from a man younger than 30 in good health. Some clones in this sample may be carry-over from other donors' samples. The chain is built from TRBV11-2 and TRBJ2-1, with D unclear. The sample consisted of naive CD4+ T cells from PBMCs. The subset was: CD45RA+ positively selected. CDR3 sequence reads: CASSLDWDNEQFF. CDR3 sequence (DNA): TGTGCCAGCAGCTTAGATTGGGACAATGAGCAGTTCTTC.